This TCR beta chain was observed in a study of blood T cell repertoires in COVID-19. Study context: Samples representing acute and convalescent COVID-19 were sourced from the United States, Italy and Spain. PBMCs, B-cell-depleted T cells, or T cells provided the cDNA or gDNA that made up the material.

Seattle's cohort entered during active infection and was followed longitudinally. Only one count was recorded for this clone. The CDR3 totals 12 residues. V gave up 11 bases and J gave up 3 bases, with 13 bases separating them. The germline CDR1 and CDR2 sequences are SEHNR and FQNEAQ (reference sequence). In the original analysis: Amplified reference gene primers provided the basis for estimating nucleated cell counts. Produced via immunoSEQ multiplex PCR; TCRdb's table is partial and in-frame only. Clone size and the V and J calls come from that table; the DNA yielded D and trimming. The sample shows 360,000 or so clones, roughly nine tenths of them seen only once.

The clonotype originates from a woman between 55 and 75 years old with COVID-19, enrolled during active disease. The chain is built from TRBV7-9 and TRBJ1-1, with D uncertain. The specimen sequenced was peripheral blood. The CDR3 nucleotides are TGTGCCCCCCTCCAGTTGGACACTGAAGCTTTCTTT. It yields the protein CAPLQLDTEAFF.